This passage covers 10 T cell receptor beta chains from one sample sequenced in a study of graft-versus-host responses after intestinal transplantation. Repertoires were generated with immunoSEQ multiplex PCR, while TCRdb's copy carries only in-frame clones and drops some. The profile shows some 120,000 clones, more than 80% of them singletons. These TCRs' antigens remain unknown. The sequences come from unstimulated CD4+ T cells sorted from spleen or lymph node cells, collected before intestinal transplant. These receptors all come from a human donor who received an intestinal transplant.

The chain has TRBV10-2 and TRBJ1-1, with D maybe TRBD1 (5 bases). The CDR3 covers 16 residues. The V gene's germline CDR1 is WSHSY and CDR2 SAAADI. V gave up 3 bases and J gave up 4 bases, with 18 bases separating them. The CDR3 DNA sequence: TGCGCCAGCAGTGAAGCGGCCCGGGACTTGTTCACTGAAGCTTTCTTT. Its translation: CASSEAARDLFTEAFF.

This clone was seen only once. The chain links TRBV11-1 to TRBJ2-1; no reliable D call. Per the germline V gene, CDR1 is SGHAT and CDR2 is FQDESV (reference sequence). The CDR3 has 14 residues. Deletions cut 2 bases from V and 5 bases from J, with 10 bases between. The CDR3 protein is CASSLITRNNEQFF. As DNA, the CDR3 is TGTGCCAGCAGCTTAATTACACGGAACAATGAGCAGTTCTTC.

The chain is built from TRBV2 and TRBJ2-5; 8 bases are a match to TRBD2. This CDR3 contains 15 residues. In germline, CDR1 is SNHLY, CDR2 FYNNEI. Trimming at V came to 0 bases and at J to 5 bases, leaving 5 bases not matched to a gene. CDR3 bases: TGTGCCAGCAGTGAAGCCGGACTAGCTGTGGAGACCCAGTACTTC. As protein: CASSEAGLAVETQYF.

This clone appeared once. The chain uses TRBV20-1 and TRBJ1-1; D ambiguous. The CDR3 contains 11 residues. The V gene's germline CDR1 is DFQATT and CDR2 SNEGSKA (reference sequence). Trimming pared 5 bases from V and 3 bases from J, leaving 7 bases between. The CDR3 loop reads CSAPRDTEAFF. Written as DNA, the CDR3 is TGCAGTGCTCCGAGGGACACTGAAGCTTTCTTT.

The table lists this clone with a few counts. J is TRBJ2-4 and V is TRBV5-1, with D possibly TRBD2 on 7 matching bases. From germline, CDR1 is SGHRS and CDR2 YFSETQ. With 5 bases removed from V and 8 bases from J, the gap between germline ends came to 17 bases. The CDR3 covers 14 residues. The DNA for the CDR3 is TGCGCCAGCAGTGGAGAGGGGGGGGTGGACATTCAGTACTTC. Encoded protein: CASSGEGGVDIQYF.

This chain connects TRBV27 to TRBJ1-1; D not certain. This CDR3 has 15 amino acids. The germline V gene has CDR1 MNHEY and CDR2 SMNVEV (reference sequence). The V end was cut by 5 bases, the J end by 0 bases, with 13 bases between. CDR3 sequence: CASSRPDLMNTEAFF. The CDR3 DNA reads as TGTGCCAGCAGTAGGCCAGACCTTATGAACACTGAAGCTTTCTTT.

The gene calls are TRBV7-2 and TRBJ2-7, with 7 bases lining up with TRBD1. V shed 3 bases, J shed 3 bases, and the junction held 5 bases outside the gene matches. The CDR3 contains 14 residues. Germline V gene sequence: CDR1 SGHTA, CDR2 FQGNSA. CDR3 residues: CASSFQTGLYEQYF. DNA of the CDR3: TGTGCCAGCAGCTTCCAGACAGGGCTCTACGAGCAGTACTTC.

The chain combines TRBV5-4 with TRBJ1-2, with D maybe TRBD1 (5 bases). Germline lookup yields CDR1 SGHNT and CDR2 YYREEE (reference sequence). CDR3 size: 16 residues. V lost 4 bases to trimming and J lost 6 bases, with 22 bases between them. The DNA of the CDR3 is TGTGCCAGCAGCCCAAGCATGGGGAGAGGGGACCATGGCTACACCTTC. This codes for CASSPSMGRGDHGYTF.

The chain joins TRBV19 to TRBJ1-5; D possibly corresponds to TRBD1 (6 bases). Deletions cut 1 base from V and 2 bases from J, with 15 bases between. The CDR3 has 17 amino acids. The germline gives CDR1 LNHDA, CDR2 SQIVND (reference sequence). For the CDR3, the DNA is TGTGCCAGTAGTATAGCACAGGGACCCACGGGCAATCAGCCCCAGCATTTT. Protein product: CASSIAQGPTGNQPQHF. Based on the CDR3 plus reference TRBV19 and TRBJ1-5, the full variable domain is DGGITQSPKYLFRKEGQNVTLSCEQNLNHDAMYWYRQDPGQGLRLIYYSQIVNDFQKGDIAEGYSVSREKKESFPLTVTSAQKNPTAFYLCASSIAQGPTGNQPQHFGDGTRLSIL.

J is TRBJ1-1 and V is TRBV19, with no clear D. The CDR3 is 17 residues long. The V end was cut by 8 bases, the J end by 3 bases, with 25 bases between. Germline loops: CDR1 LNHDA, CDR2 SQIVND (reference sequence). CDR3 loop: CASRSSGVRRADTEAFF. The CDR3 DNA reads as TGTGCCAGTCGGTCTAGCGGAGTCCGAAGAGCGGACACTGAAGCTTTCTTT.